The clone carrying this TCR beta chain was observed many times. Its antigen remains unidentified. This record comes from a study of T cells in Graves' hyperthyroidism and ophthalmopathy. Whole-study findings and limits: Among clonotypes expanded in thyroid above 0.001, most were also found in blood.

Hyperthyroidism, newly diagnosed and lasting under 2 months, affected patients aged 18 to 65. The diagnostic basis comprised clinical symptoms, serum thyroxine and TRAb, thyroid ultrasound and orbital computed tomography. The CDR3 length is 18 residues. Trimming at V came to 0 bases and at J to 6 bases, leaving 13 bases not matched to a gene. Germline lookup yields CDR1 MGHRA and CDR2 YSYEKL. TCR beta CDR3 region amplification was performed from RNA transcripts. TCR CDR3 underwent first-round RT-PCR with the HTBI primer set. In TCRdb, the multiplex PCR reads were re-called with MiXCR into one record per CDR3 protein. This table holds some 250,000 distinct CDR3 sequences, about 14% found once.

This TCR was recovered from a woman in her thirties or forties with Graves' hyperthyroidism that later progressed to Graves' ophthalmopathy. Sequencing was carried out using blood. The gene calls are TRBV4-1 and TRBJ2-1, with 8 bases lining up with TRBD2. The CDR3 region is CASSQENFPGGESNEQFF. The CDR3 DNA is TGCGCCAGCAGCCAAGAAAATTTTCCGGGAGGGGAGTCCAATGAGCAGTTCTTC.